The 28 T cell receptor beta chains given below trace back to one sample, sequenced in a study. MiXCR was run by TCRdb on the 5' RACE reads, yielding one entry per CDR3 protein. The table lists about 41,000 distinct CDR3 sequences, less than 30% of them singletons, with around 4% in the top ten. The material sequenced was memory CD4+ T cells sorted from a lymph node. The subset denotes: memory CD4+ T cells, CD4+CD45RO+CD25-. Receptor source: a female donor with breast cancer.

Concerning this clonotype: Compared with germline, one end of the junction differs, possibly owing to a read error. The chain joins TRBV4-3 to TRBJ2-1; D gene ambiguous. Germline loops: CDR1 LGHNA, CDR2 YSLEER. This CDR3 spans 14 amino acids. CDR3 in amino acids: CASSQLTSYNEEFF. CDR3 DNA sequence: TGCGCCAGCAGCCAGCTGACAAGTTACAATGAGGAGTTCTTC.

In regard to this clonotype: A much larger clone is a single base away; this may be a read error. The genes are TRBV12-3 or TRBV12-4 and TRBJ2-1; no clear D gene. This CDR3 region has 11 residues. CDR3 nucleotide sequence: TGTGCCAGCAGTGTGACCAATAAGCAGTTCTTC. Amino acids: CASSVTNKQFF.

This clonotype was recorded many times. The rearrangement uses TRBV20-1 and TRBJ2-3; TRBD1 matches at 7 bases. With 2 bases clipped from V and 1 base from J, the junction kept 6 bases outside the gene matches. CDR3 length equals 15 residues. The germline V gene has CDR1 DFQATT and CDR2 SNEGSKA (reference sequence). The CDR3 is CSARRQGWGTDTQYF. CDR3 nucleotides: TGCAGTGCTAGAAGACAGGGCTGGGGCACAGATACGCAGTATTTT.

The chain recombines TRBV20-1 with TRBJ2-3; a possible D gene is TRBD2 (6 bases). Trimming stripped 5 bases from V and 0 bases from J, with 15 bases between. The CDR3 runs to 15 residues. Germline V gene lookup returns CDR1 DFQATT and CDR2 SNEGSKA (reference sequence). CDR3 residues: CSAGYPGASTDTQYF. The CDR3 nucleotides read TGCAGTGCTGGGTATCCGGGAGCTAGCACAGATACGCAGTATTTT.

This clonotype qualifies as medium-sized. The chain has TRBV6-5 and TRBJ2-1; 8 bases match TRBD2. CDR3 length: 15 residues. Germline V gene sequence: CDR1 MNHEY, CDR2 SVGAGI. J lost 8 bases, V lost 8 bases, and 14 bases had no gene match. CDR3 sequence reads: CASSFGGRTSDEQFF. The DNA of the CDR3 is TGTGCCAGCTCTTTCGGCGGGAGGACCTCTGATGAGCAGTTCTTC.

J is TRBJ1-3 and V is TRBV9; no clear D gene. The germline V gene has CDR1 SGDLS and CDR2 YYNGEE. Trimming took 0 bases from V and 1 from J, leaving 11 bases between them. This CDR3 is built from 16 residues. CDR3 residues: CASSVDPQTSGNTIYF. The CDR3, as DNA: TGTGCCAGCAGCGTAGATCCCCAGACTTCTGGAAACACCATATATTTT. Full variable domain (remainder filled in from reference TRBV9 and TRBJ1-3): DSGVTQTPKHLITATGQRVTLRCSPRSGDLSVYWYQQSLDQGLQFLIQYYNGEERAKGNILERFSAQQFPDLHSELNLSSLELGDSALYFCASSVDPQTSGNTIYFGEGSWLTVV.

The chain employs TRBV6-2 or TRBV6-3 and TRBJ2-7; TRBD1 or TRBD2 may be the D gene (5 bases each). The CDR3 extends over 14 amino acids. From germline, CDR1 is MNHEY and CDR2 SVGEGT. The V gene lost 8 bases and the J gene lost 2 bases, with 16 bases spanning the gap. CDR3 DNA: TGTGCCAGCTCCTTCGGGACGCTGACCTACGAGCAGTACTTC. Residues: CASSFGTLTYEQYF.

The chain has TRBV6-2 or TRBV6-3 and TRBJ2-2; 9 bases map to TRBD1. The CDR3 has 17 residues. Trimming at V came to 7 bases and at J to 5 bases, leaving 14 bases not matched to a gene. Per the germline V gene, CDR1 is MNHEY and CDR2 is SVGEGT. In DNA form, the CDR3 reads TGTGCCAGCATCCTCGGAGGGACAGGGCTGAGGACCGGGGAGCTGTTTTTT. Translated: CASILGGTGLRTGELFF.

In this sample, this clonotype turned up a few times. The rearrangement links TRBV7-9 to TRBJ2-7, with D unclear. The ends were cut back, 4 bases at V and 1 base at J, with 11 bases in the middle. The CDR3 is 14 amino acids. CDR1 is SEHNR and CDR2 is FQNEAQ in the germline V gene (reference sequence). CDR3 in amino acids: CASSSPDRSYEQYF. Here the CDR3 DNA reads TGTGCCAGCAGCTCCCCGGATCGATCCTACGAGCAGTACTTC.

The table lists this clonotype with a few counts. This chain uses TRBV5-1 with TRBJ2-7; 8 bases are shared with TRBD2. CDR1 is SGHRS and CDR2 is YFSETQ in the germline V gene. The CDR3 has 17 amino acids. V dropped 3 bases and J dropped 0; count of bases not matched to a gene: 11. The CDR3 loop is CASSWGLTSGSSYEQYF. The CDR3 bases are TGCGCCAGCAGCTGGGGACTCACTAGCGGTAGCTCCTACGAGCAGTACTTC.

The gene calls are TRBV6-2 or TRBV6-3 and TRBJ2-1; possibly TRBD1 for D (7 bases). Germline assignment: CDR1 MNHEY and CDR2 SVGEGT. Trimming cost V 2 bases and J 7 bases, with 18 bases left between them. The CDR3 has 16 residues. The CDR3 sequence is CASSYGGDTGVNEQFF. The CDR3 nucleotides are TGTGCCAGCAGTTACGGCGGGGACACAGGGGTTAATGAGCAGTTCTTC.

The chain uses TRBV28 and TRBJ1-1; D remains unclear. The CDR3 sequence is 12 residues long. Trimming removed 3 bases at V and 9 bases at J, with 11 bases between. The V gene's germline CDR1 is MDHEN and CDR2 SYDVKM. In DNA form, the CDR3 reads TGTGCCAGCAGTTTGATTTTGGGTAAAGCTTTCTTT. Translating it yields CASSLILGKAFF.

This clonotype was seen many times. The chain is built from TRBV5-1 and TRBJ2-3; 13 bases agree with TRBD2. Germline CDR1 and CDR2: SGHRS and YFSETQ. With V trimmed by 3 bases and J by 2 bases, 3 bases remained unmatched. The CDR3 has 16 residues. DNA for the CDR3: TGCGCCAGCAGCTCCGGACTAGCGGGGGACACAGATACGCAGTATTTT. This sequence encodes CASSSGLAGDTDTQYF.

This clonotype was observed a single time. This sequence joins TRBV5-1 and TRBJ2-7; D gene uncertain. The CDR3 length is 14 residues. Germline V gene lookup returns CDR1 SGHRS and CDR2 YFSETQ. The V and J ends lost 0 bases and 7 bases respectively, with 14 bases between them. The CDR3 nucleotides are TGCGCCAGCAGCTTGGAGGCTGGCCCTCGGGAGCAGTACTTC. Amino acid sequence: CASSLEAGPREQYF.

This clonotype has just one count. This rearrangement joins TRBV18 to TRBJ2-7; 10 bases match TRBD2. The germline gives CDR1 KGHSH, CDR2 LQKENI. Losses at the gene ends were 5 bases for V and 2 bases for J; bases not matched to a gene: 12. The CDR3 runs 17 residues. CDR3 DNA: TGTGCCAGCTCAGCCCCTGGTGTAGCGGGAGGTACCTACGAGCAGTACTTC. It is translated as CASSAPGVAGGTYEQYF.

This clonotype has just a few counts. The chain uses TRBV5-1 and TRBJ1-2, with unresolved D. Looked up from germline, CDR1 is SGHRS and CDR2 is YFSETQ. This CDR3 is 14 amino acids long. V lost 0 bases to trimming and J lost 1 base, with 7 bases between them. CDR3 DNA sequence: TGCGCCAGCAGCTTGGAGAGTTTTAACTATGGCTACACCTTC. It is translated as CASSLESFNYGYTF.

This clonotype was seen a few times. CDR3 sequence: CASSSPPGDNEQFF. Written as DNA, the CDR3 is TGTGCCAGCAGTTCCCCCCCGGGGGACAATGAGCAGTTCTTC. This chain joins TRBV28 and TRBJ2-1; possible D gene TRBD2, 6 bases. The V gene's germline CDR1 is MDHEN and CDR2 SYDVKM. Trimming shortened V by 4 bases and J by 5 bases, and 12 bases separated the two germline ends. This CDR3 has 14 residues.

Worth noting for this clonotype: Possible read error: a much larger clone is one base away. Because the CDR3 is missing its conserved closing phenylalanine or tryptophan, this is likely a read error. The chain couples TRBV20-1 to TRBJ2-3, with 10 nucleotides matching TRBD2. The CDR3 has 15 residues. CDR1 is DFQATT and CDR2 is SNEGSKA in the germline V gene (reference sequence). J lost 2 bases, V lost 8 bases, and 10 bases had no gene match. The CDR3 reads CSSSPTSGDTDTQYL. The DNA for the CDR3 is TGCAGTTCTTCCCCCACTAGCGGGGACACAGATACGCAGTATCTT.

This clonotype was seen more than once but under ten times. The chain couples TRBV28 to TRBJ2-3; TRBD2 might be the D (6 bases). The CDR3 has 18 amino acids. The ends were cut back, 8 bases at V and 0 bases at J, with 24 bases in the middle. Germline lookup yields CDR1 MDHEN and CDR2 SYDVKM. The CDR3 is CASSTDPERVSSTDTQYF. The CDR3 DNA is TGTGCCAGCTCTACGGACCCCGAGCGGGTATCTAGCACAGATACGCAGTATTTT.

With regard to this clonotype: A read error may produce the germline difference seen at one junction end. In nucleotides, the CDR3 is TGTGCCAGCGGTTACGGTTGGAACACTGAAGCTTTCTTT. This codes for CASGYGWNTEAFF. The chain carries TRBV6-5 and TRBJ1-1; D is unclear. Germline CDR1 MNHEY, CDR2 SVGAGI. This CDR3 has 13 amino acids.

A few counts support this clonotype. The chain links TRBV5-1 to TRBJ1-1, with 7 bases aligning to TRBD1. CDR3 size: 14 residues. Looked up from germline, CDR1 is SGHRS and CDR2 is YFSETQ. V shed 5 bases and J 5 bases; nucleotides not matched to a gene: 9. The CDR3 DNA is TGCGCCAGCAGGGAACAGGGGACCCTGACTGAAGCTTTCTTT. This encodes CASREQGTLTEAFF.

This chain connects TRBV6-1 to TRBJ1-3; D possibly corresponds to TRBD1 (5 bases). The CDR3 is made up of 15 amino acids. CDR1 is MNHNS, CDR2 SASEGT, per germline. The ends were cut back, 2 bases at V and 0 bases at J, with 8 bases in the middle. The chain's CDR3 is CASSERGDSGNTIYF. CDR3 DNA: TGTGCCAGCAGTGAACGGGGGGACTCTGGAAACACCATATATTTT.

This clonotype appeared a few times. J is TRBJ2-4 and V is TRBV7-8; D is ambiguous. Germline loops: CDR1 SGHVS, CDR2 FQNEAQ. The CDR3 totals 16 residues. The V gene lost 5 bases and the J gene lost 0 bases, with 14 bases spanning the gap. The CDR3 spells CASSLGPALAKNIQYF. The CDR3 DNA reads TGTGCCAGCAGCCTCGGGCCGGCGCTAGCCAAAAACATTCAGTACTTC. Complete variable domain (other parts from reference TRBV7-8 and TRBJ2-4): GAGVSQSPRYKVAKRGQDVALRCDPISGHVSLFWYQQALGQGPEFLTYFQNEAQLDKSGLPSDRFFAERPEGSVSTLKIQRTQQEDSAVYLCASSLGPALAKNIQYFGAGTRLSVL.

By proportion, this clonotype is large. The CDR3 DNA reads as TGTGCCAGCAGCGCAACAGCCTCTGGGGCCAACGTCCTGACTTTC. Its translation is CASSATASGANVLTF. The V call is TRBV7-3, the J call TRBJ2-6; D ambiguous. The CDR3 contains 15 residues. CDR1 and CDR2 (germline): SGHTA, FQGTGA. Trimming pared 5 bases from V and 0 bases from J, leaving 8 bases between.

This clonotype was counted between two and nine times. The V gene is TRBV6-5, the J gene TRBJ1-2; possible D gene TRBD1, 6 bases. CDR1 and CDR2 from the germline V gene are MNHEY and SVGAGI. V was clipped by 5 bases and J by 6 bases, with 25 bases between them. The CDR3 extends over 17 amino acids. This CDR3 reads CASSGKLWGAPGNGYTF. The CDR3 region has the DNA TGTGCCAGCAGTGGAAAACTATGGGGGGCGCCGGGGAATGGCTACACCTTC.

Concerning this clonotype itself: The CDR3 does not end in the conserved phenylalanine or tryptophan, so this is likely a read error. The genes are TRBV6-2 or TRBV6-3 and TRBJ1-5; D is unresolved. CDR1 and CDR2 from the germline V gene are MNHEY and SVGEGT. Between the trimmed V and J ends, which lost 8 bases and 0 bases, there was a span of 5 bases. The CDR3 runs to 12 residues. The CDR3, as DNA: TGTGCCAGCGCCGATAGCAATCAGCCCCAGCATCTT. Its translation is CASADSNQPQHL.

This clonotype was seen only a few times. The chain employs TRBV5-4 and TRBJ2-6; possibly TRBD1 for D (5 bases). CDR3 size: 15 residues. From germline, CDR1 is SGHNT and CDR2 YYREEE (reference sequence). V lost 3 bases to trimming and J lost 2 bases, with 9 bases between them. CDR3 DNA sequence: TGTGCCAGCAGCTCCAGGGTGCCTGGGGCCAACGTCCTGACTTTC. Translation: CASSSRVPGANVLTF.

The rearrangement joins TRBV7-6 to TRBJ1-6; D not certain. The V and J ends lost 2 bases and 7 bases respectively, with 15 bases between them. The CDR3 sequence is 16 residues long. CDR1 is SGHVS, CDR2 FNYEAQ, per germline. The CDR3 spells CASSLLTVELNSPLHF. The DNA of the CDR3 is TGTGCCAGCAGCTTACTTACGGTCGAATTAAATTCACCCCTCCACTTT.